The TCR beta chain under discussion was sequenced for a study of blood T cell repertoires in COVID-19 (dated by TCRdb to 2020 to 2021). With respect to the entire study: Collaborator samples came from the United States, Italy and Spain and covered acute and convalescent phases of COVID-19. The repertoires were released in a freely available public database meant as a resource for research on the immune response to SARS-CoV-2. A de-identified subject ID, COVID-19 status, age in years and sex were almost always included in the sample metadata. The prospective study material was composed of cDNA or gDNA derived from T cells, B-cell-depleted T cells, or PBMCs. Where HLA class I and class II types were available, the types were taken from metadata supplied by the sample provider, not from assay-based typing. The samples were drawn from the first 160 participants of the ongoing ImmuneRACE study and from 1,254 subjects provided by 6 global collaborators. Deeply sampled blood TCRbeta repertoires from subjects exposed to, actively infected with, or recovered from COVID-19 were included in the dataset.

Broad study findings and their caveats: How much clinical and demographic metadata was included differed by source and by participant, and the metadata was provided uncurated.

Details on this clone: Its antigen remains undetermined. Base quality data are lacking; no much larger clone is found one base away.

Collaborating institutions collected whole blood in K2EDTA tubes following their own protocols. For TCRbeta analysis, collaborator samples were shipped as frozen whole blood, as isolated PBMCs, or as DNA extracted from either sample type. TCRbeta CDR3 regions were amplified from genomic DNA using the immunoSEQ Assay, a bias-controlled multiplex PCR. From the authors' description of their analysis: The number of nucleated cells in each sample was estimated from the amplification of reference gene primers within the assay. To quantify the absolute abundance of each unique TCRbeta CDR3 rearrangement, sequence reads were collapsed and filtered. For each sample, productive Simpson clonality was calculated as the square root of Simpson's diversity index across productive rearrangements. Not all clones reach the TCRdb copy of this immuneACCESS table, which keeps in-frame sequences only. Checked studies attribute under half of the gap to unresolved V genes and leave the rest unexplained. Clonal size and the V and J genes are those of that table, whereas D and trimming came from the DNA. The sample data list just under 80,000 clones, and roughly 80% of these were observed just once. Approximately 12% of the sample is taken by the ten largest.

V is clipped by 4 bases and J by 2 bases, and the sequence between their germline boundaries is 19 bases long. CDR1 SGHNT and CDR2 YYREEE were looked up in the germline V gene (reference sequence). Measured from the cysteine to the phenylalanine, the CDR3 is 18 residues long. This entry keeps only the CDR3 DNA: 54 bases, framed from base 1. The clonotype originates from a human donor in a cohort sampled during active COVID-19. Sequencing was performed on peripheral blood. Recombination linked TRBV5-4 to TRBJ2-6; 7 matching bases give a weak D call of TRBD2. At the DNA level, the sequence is TGTGCCAGCAGCGGAGGGGGGGGACGGAGGCCTGGGGCCAACGTCCTGACTTTC. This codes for CASSGGGGRRPGANVLTF.